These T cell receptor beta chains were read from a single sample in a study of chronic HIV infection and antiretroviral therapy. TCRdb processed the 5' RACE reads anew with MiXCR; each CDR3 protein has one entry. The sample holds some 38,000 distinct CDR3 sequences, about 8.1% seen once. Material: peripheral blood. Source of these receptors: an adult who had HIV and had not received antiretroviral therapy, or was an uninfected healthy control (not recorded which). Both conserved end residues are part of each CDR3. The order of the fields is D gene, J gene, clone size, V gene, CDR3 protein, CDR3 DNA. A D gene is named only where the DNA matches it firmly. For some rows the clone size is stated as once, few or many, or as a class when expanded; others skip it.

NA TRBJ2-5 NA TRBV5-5 CASSLGAPIQETQYF TGTGCCAGCAGCTTAGGGGCACCCATACAAGAGACCCAGTACTTC
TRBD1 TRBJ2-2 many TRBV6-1 CASSRQGAPDTGELFF TGTGCCAGCAGTAGGCAGGGGGCTCCCGACACCGGGGAGCTGTTTTTT
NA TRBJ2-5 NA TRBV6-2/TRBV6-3 CASSYYVGGRSQYF TGTGCCAGCAGTTACTATGTCGGTGGAAGGTCCCAGTACTTC
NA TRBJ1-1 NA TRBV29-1 CSVKGDWTEAFF TGCAGCGTTAAGGGAGATTGGACTGAAGCTTTCTTT
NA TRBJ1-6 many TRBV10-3 CAISEERNDSPLHF TGTGCCATCAGTGAGGAACGAAATGATTCACCCCTCCACTTT
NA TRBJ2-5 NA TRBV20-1 CSALPQGETQYF TGCAGTGCTCTTCCGCAGGGAGAGACCCAGTACTTC
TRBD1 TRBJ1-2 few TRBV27 CASTTTGGLYGYTF TGTGCCAGCACCACCACAGGGGGCCTCTATGGCTACACCTTC
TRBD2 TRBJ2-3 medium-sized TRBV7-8 CASSILAGVTDTQYF TGTGCCAGCAGCATATTAGCGGGTGTCACAGATACGCAGTATTTT
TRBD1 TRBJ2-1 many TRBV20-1 CSARVSGQGYYNEQFF TGCAGTGCTAGAGTGTCGGGACAGGGCTACTACAATGAGCAGTTCTTC
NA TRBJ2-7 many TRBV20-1 CSASMREQYF TGCAGTGCTAGCATGCGGGAGCAGTACTTC
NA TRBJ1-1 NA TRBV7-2 CASSLVLMGSANTEAFF TGTGCCAGCAGCTTAGTGTTGATGGGGTCGGCGAACACTGAAGCTTTCTTT
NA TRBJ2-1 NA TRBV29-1 CSVLTRDFSSYNEQFF TGCAGCGTCCTAACCCGGGACTTTAGCTCCTACAATGAGCAGTTCTTC
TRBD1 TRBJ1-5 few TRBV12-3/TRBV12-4 CASSFTGGNQPQHF TGTGCCAGCAGTTTCACAGGGGGCAATCAGCCCCAGCATTTT
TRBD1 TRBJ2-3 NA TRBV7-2 CASSFSAGGMADTQYF TGTGCCAGCAGCTTTAGCGCAGGGGGCATGGCAGATACGCAGTATTTT
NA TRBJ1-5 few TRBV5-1 CASRDGGPNQPQHF TGCGCCAGCAGGGACGGGGGGCCGAATCAGCCCCAGCATTTT
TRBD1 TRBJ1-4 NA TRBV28 CASRSQGAANEKLFF TGTGCCAGCAGATCCCAGGGGGCGGCTAATGAAAAACTGTTTTTT
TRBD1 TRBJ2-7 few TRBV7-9 CASSAGTGDYEQYF TGTGCCAGCAGCGCCGGGACAGGCGACTACGAGCAGTACTTC